Listed below are T cell receptor beta chains from one sample, sequenced in a study of blood T cells in healthy people across ages. Via MiXCR, TCRdb re-called the 5' RACE reads, giving one row per CDR3 protein. The table records 1.5 million to 2 million distinct CDR3 sequences, 28% of them present only once. The sample comprised blood. The receptors come from a young woman in good health. Both conserved end residues are part of each CDR3. The order of the fields is J gene, clone size, V gene, D gene, CDR3 DNA, CDR3 protein. The D gene is left open where the match is weak. The size entry is marked missing in some rows and otherwise reads once, few, many or a size class.

TRBJ2-1	many	TRBV12-3/TRBV12-4	TRBD2	TGTGCCAGCAGTTTAACTAGCGGTAACTCCTACAATGAGCAGTTCTTC	CASSLTSGNSYNEQFF
TRBJ1-5	many	TRBV3-1	NA	TGTGCCAGCAGCCAGGCGTTTGGAGAGCAGCCCCAGCATTTT	CASSQAFGEQPQHF
TRBJ2-1	once	TRBV5-4	NA	TGTGCCGGCAGCTGGGAGGGGGGGTACAATGAACAGTTCTTC	CAGSWEGGYNEQFF
TRBJ1-4	few	TRBV12-3/TRBV12-4	NA	TGTGCCAGCACCGAGGCCCTTAATGAAAAACTGTTTTTT	CASTEALNEKLFF
TRBJ2-7	many	TRBV7-9	NA	TGTGCCAGCAGCTTCCAGGACGGACCCCCAGGGCAGTACTTC	CASSFQDGPPGQYF
TRBJ2-3	NA	TRBV5-1	NA	TGCGCCAGCAGCTTGGAAGGCTCAGGGGGCACAGATACGCAGTATTTT	CASSLEGSGGTDTQYF
TRBJ1-3	NA	TRBV30	NA	TGTGCCTGGACCAATAGAAACACCATATATTTT	CAWTNRNTIYF
TRBJ1-1	NA	TRBV3-1	NA	TGTGCCAGCAGCCAAGATGCGGGTACTGAAGCTTTCTTT	CASSQDAGTEAFF
TRBJ2-1	many	TRBV20-1	TRBD2	TGCAGTGCTAGGGAAGCGGGGGGGCCTTACAATGAGCAGTTCTTC	CSAREAGGPYNEQFF
TRBJ2-2	NA	TRBV7-9	NA	TGTGCCAGCAGCTTCTCACGGACTAACACCGGGGAGCTGTTTTTT	CASSFSRTNTGELFF
TRBJ2-5	many	TRBV7-4	NA	TGTGCCAGCAGCCCGCAGAGAACCAAACTCGGGGAGACCCAGTACTTC	CASSPQRTKLGETQYF
TRBJ1-2	NA	TRBV29-1	NA	TGCAGCGGTGAACAGGTCGGCTATGGCTACACCTTC	CSGEQVGYGYTF
TRBJ2-1	few	TRBV11-2	NA	TGTGCCAGCAGCCCATCGCCGGCCCATGAGCAGTTCTTC	CASSPSPAHEQFF
TRBJ2-3	NA	TRBV7-2	TRBD2	TGTGCCAGCAGCCAGGGGTTCCTGCTAGCGGGAGTGACAGATACGCAGTATTTT	CASSQGFLLAGVTDTQYF
TRBJ2-1	NA	TRBV6-5	NA	TGTGCCAGCAGTTACTCGGCTAGCAATCCCCAGTTCTTC	CASSYSASNPQFF
TRBJ2-3	NA	TRBV24-1	TRBD1	TGTGCCACCAGATCCTCCCGGGACAGGGTTACAGATACGCAGTATTTT	CATRSSRDRVTDTQYF
TRBJ2-1	NA	TRBV7-2	NA	TGTGCCAGCAGCTTAGAATCCATAGACTACAATGAGCAGTTCTTC	CASSLESIDYNEQFF
TRBJ2-4	NA	TRBV7-2	NA	TGTGCCAGCGGAGCGGAAAGCTCCTACAATGAGCAGTACTTC	CASGAESSYNEQYF
TRBJ1-4	NA	TRBV6-6	NA	TGTGCCAGCACCCTGGGGCCGGCAACTAATGAAAAACTGTTTTTT	CASTLGPATNEKLFF
TRBJ2-2	NA	TRBV11-2	TRBD2	TGTGCCAGCAGCCCACGTAGCGGGAGGTCGGGGGCCGGGGAGCTGTTTTTT	CASSPRSGRSGAGELFF
TRBJ1-1	NA	TRBV20-1	NA	TGCAGTGCTAGTCCACAGGAGACCGGTGAAGCTTTCTTT	CSASPQETGEAFF
TRBJ2-5	few	TRBV7-2	TRBD1	TGTGCCAGCAGTTTGTACAGGGGAAAGCAAGAGACCCAGTACTTC	CASSLYRGKQETQYF
TRBJ2-5	many	TRBV7-9	TRBD1	TGTGCCAGCACACCGGGACAGCACCAAGAGACCCAGTACTTC	CASTPGQHQETQYF
TRBJ2-4	NA	TRBV6-2/TRBV6-3	NA	TGTGCCAGCAGACCAAACAGCGACAATGAGCAGTACTTC	CASRPNSDNEQYF
TRBJ2-7	many	TRBV4-1	NA	TGCGCCAGCAGCCAAGTAGAGAACCACGAGCAGTACTTC	CASSQVENHEQYF
TRBJ2-5	few	TRBV29-1	TRBD2	TGCAGCGGTGTTTTGGCTAGCGGGTTCGTCCAAGAGACCCAGTACTTC	CSGVLASGFVQETQYF
TRBJ2-3	few	TRBV2	TRBD2	TGTGCCAGCAGGCGACTAGCGGGAGGGGAGGATACGCAGTATTTT	CASRRLAGGEDTQYF
TRBJ1-2	many	TRBV29-1	NA	TGCAGCGTTGTTGGTGAACAGGGAGTCTATGGCTACACCTTC	CSVVGEQGVYGYTF
TRBJ2-3	NA	TRBV4-3	NA	TGCGCCAGCAGCCAATCAGGGCGCGCAGATACGCAGTATTTT	CASSQSGRADTQYF
TRBJ1-1	NA	TRBV7-9	NA	TGTGCCAGCAGCTTAGAGGCCTTCATGAACACTGAAGCTTTCTTT	CASSLEAFMNTEAFF
TRBJ2-7	NA	TRBV28	NA	TGTGCCAGCAGTTTACCGCTTATCTCCTACGAGCAGTACTTC	CASSLPLISYEQYF
TRBJ2-7	NA	TRBV6-1	TRBD1	TGTGCCAGTTTGGGACAGGGCTCAGGCGAGCAGTACTTC	CASLGQGSGEQYF
TRBJ1-5	once	TRBV5-6	NA	TGTGCCAGCAGCGTGGGAAGCGGGGTAGGATCCCAGCATTTT	CASSVGSGVGSQHF
TRBJ1-5	many	TRBV19	NA	TGTGCCAGTAGTATACTGAATCAGCCCCAGCATTTT	CASSILNQPQHF
TRBJ2-3	many	TRBV5-5	NA	TGTGCCAGCAGCTCCCCCACCGCCGATACGCAGTATTTT	CASSSPTADTQYF
TRBJ2-7	many	TRBV6-5	NA	TGTGCCAGCAGTTACTCGACTGCTCTGCGCTACGAGCAGTACTTC	CASSYSTALRYEQYF
TRBJ1-5	NA	TRBV12-3/TRBV12-4	NA	TGTGCCAGCAGTTCCGCGATGATAGGGGATCAGCCCCAGCATTTT	CASSSAMIGDQPQHF
TRBJ2-5	few	TRBV7-9	TRBD1	TGTGCCAGCAGCTTAGGGGGACAGGCGGAGACCCAGTACTTC	CASSLGGQAETQYF
TRBJ2-3	NA	TRBV5-1	TRBD1	TGCGCCAGCAGAGCAACGCCGGGACAGGTTCCAGATACGCAGTATTTT	CASRATPGQVPDTQYF
TRBJ2-1	NA	TRBV5-1	TRBD2	TGCGCCAGCAGCTCAGCTAGCGGGGGCTACAATGAGCAGTTCTTC	CASSSASGGYNEQFF
TRBJ2-7	NA	TRBV11-2	TRBD1	TGTGCCAGCAGCTTCGTGGCAGGACAGGGGCCATACGAGCAGTACTTC	CASSFVAGQGPYEQYF
TRBJ2-7	few	TRBV20-1	NA	TGCAGTGCTCACGGGGGGCTCTACGAGCAGTACTTC	CSAHGGLYEQYF
TRBJ2-1	few	TRBV12-3/TRBV12-4	TRBD2	TGTGCCAGCAGTTGGCAGACTAGCGGTTCCTACAATGAGCAGTTCTTC	CASSWQTSGSYNEQFF
TRBJ2-3	NA	TRBV5-1	TRBD2	TGCGCCAGCAGCTTGCTAGCGGGGCTTATAGATACGCAGTATTTT	CASSLLAGLIDTQYF
TRBJ2-7	NA	TRBV29-1	NA	TGCAGCGTTGCCGGAGGGGGGACAGATCGATACGAGCAGTACTTC	CSVAGGGTDRYEQYF
TRBJ2-1	few	TRBV6-1	TRBD2	TGTGCCGGCGCAGCGGGAGAAGCCCTATACAATGAGCAGTTCTTC	CAGAAGEALYNEQFF
TRBJ1-1	few	TRBV29-1	NA	TGCAGGGTCTCCGGGGGGGCTGAAGCTTTCTTT	CRVSGGAEAFF
TRBJ2-7	many	TRBV15	NA	TGTGCCACCAGCTGGGACATAACCGGGGAAGCCTACGAGCAGTACTTC	CATSWDITGEAYEQYF
TRBJ2-4	NA	TRBV2	NA	TGTGCCAGCATCCCCCAGGGCCTTTCCTACAATGAGCAGTACTTC	CASIPQGLSYNEQYF
TRBJ2-5	few	TRBV27	NA	TGTGCCAGCAGTTTCGGATCAGGGAAGACCCAGTACTTC	CASSFGSGKTQYF
TRBJ2-3	many	TRBV6-6	TRBD2	TGTGCCAGCAGGGCGGGGGAGCTTACAGATACGCAGTATTTT	CASRAGELTDTQYF
TRBJ2-7	NA	TRBV6-1	NA	TGTGCCAGCAGTGGGCAGTGGGGCTCTTACGAGCAGTACTTC	CASSGQWGSYEQYF
TRBJ1-1	NA	TRBV6-2/TRBV6-3	NA	TGTGCCAGCGCGGCTTCGGGAAACACTGAAGCTTTCTTT	CASAASGNTEAFF
TRBJ2-7	few	TRBV7-2	TRBD2	TGTGCCAGCAGGACGATAGCGGGAGGGCCATACGAGCAGTACTTC	CASRTIAGGPYEQYF
TRBJ1-4	few	TRBV6-6	NA	TGTGCCAGCAGTTTCCCCCCGGGGGGGCTGTCAGAAAAACTGTTTTTT	CASSFPPGGLSEKLFF
TRBJ2-7	NA	TRBV2	NA	TGTGTCAGCGCTTATAGGGGGAATGGGTACTTC	CVSAYRGNGYF
TRBJ1-2	NA	TRBV2	TRBD1	TGTGCCAGCAGTCAGTACAGGGGACCTAACTATGGCTACACCTTC	CASSQYRGPNYGYTF
TRBJ2-1	NA	TRBV28	NA	TGTGCCAGCAGTGTATCCCCTACGCAGTTCTTC	CASSVSPTQFF
TRBJ2-5	NA	TRBV4-1	NA	TGCGCCAGCAGCCAAGTAGTCTCTAGACAAGAGACCCAGTACTTC	CASSQVVSRQETQYF
TRBJ2-1	NA	TRBV6-2/TRBV6-3	NA	TGTGCCAGCAGTTGGTTTGGACTCCTTGGTATGAATGAGCAGTTCTTC	CASSWFGLLGMNEQFF